This T cell receptor beta chain was recorded in a study of glioma-infiltrating T cells after dendritic cell vaccination. Study-level background: Patients received three intradermal dendritic cell vaccine injections at biweekly intervals.

From germline, CDR1 is LGHNA and CDR2 YSLEER. CDR3 length: 15 residues. With 3 bases removed from V and 1 base from J, the gap between germline ends came to 13 bases. The PCR used 60 V beta and 13 J beta primers. The table came from immunoSEQ multiplex PCR; TCRdb's copy has only in-frame clones and leaves some out. The sample contains 85,000 to 110,000 clones, more than 80% of which appear only once. Patients had residual fresh-frozen tumor tissue and more than two years of survival data. The sequence derives from a human donor with glioblastoma. This rearrangement joins TRBV4-3 to TRBJ2-7; maybe TRBD1 (6 bases). The material sequenced was blood, taken before dendritic cell vaccination. For the CDR3, the DNA is TGCGCCAGCAGCCAGACCCCAGGACAGTCCTACGAGCAGTACTTC. Its translation is CASSQTPGQSYEQYF.